The rows below give T cell receptor beta chains drawn from one sample of a study of OX40 agonist ivuxolimab in advanced cancers. Assay: immunoSEQ multiplex PCR; the TCRdb copy retains only in-frame clones and omits some. The table has tens of thousands of clones, more than 85% seen once. The sequencing here drew on CD4+ or CD8+ T cells sorted from blood, taken in a trial of the OX40 agonist ivuxolimab. The receptor set was obtained from an adult with an advanced solid tumor such as melanoma, head and neck, liver or kidney cancer. The CDR3 runs from the conserved cysteine through the conserved F or W. D genes are given only for firm matches. Size values are once, few and many counts, or a class for expanded clones, and some rows have none.

clone size | D gene | J gene | V gene | CDR3 DNA | CDR3 protein
. | TRBD1 | TRBJ1-6 | TRBV27 | TGTGCCAGCAGTCTACGACAGGGGGCTTCACCCCTCCACTTT | CASSLRQGASPLHF
few | . | TRBJ1-5 | TRBV7-6 | TGTGCCAGCAGCTTAGGGGGGGCCGATCAGCCCCAGCATTTT | CASSLGGADQPQHF
. | . | TRBJ1-2 | TRBV2 | TGTGCCAGCAGTACCCAGGGTTTTGGTCGCACCTTC | CASSTQGFGRTF
. | . | TRBJ1-2 | TRBV27 | TGTGCCAGCAGTTTATCAGGGGGGGGGTCCTATGGCTACACCTTC | CASSLSGGGSYGYTF
. | . | TRBJ2-2 | TRBV7-6 | TGTGCCAGCAGCCTAATGGACGGGAACACCGGGGAGCTGTTTTTT | CASSLMDGNTGELFF
. | . | TRBJ2-5 | TRBV5-4 | TGTGCCAGCAGCCCACGAGACAGGATCCAAGAGACCCAGTACTTC | CASSPRDRIQETQYF
. | TRBD2 | TRBJ2-7 | TRBV7-9 | TGTGCCAGCAGCCGGACTAGCTACGAGACGGGGAAGCAGTACTTC | CASSRTSYETGKQYF
. | . | TRBJ1-1 | TRBV6-1 | TGTGCCAGCAGTGAACGGTGGACTGAAGCTTTCTTT | CASSERWTEAFF
once | . | TRBJ1-4 | TRBV9 | TGTGCCAGCAGCGTAGGTTTAGGGACACCCGCAACTAATGAAAAACTGTTTTTT | CASSVGLGTPATNEKLFF
few | . | TRBJ1-3 | TRBV6-5 | TGTGCCAGCGCGGGAGTGGTGGGAAACACCATATATTTT | CASAGVVGNTIYF
. | TRBD2 | TRBJ2-7 | TRBV9 | TGTGCCAGCAGCTTGGGGTTAGCGGGAGTCGCCTACGAGCAGTACTTC | CASSLGLAGVAYEQYF
. | . | TRBJ2-3 | TRBV19 | TGTGCCAGTAGCCACCCCGGAGGGGGAGCAGATACGCAGTATTTT | CASSHPGGGADTQYF
once | TRBD1 | TRBJ1-3 | TRBV5-1 | TGCGCCAGCAGCTTGGGCCAGGGGGCGTCTGGAAACACCATATATTTT | CASSLGQGASGNTIYF